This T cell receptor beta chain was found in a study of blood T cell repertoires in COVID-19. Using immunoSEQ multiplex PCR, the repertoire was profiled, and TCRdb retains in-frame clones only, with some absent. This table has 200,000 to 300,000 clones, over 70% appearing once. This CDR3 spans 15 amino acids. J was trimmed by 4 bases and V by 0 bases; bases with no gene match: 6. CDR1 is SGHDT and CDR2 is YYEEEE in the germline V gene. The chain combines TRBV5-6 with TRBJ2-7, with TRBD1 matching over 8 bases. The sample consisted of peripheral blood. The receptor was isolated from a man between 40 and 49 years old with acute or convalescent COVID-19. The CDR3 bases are TGTGCCAGCAGCTTGGGGGACAGGTACAGGTACGAGCAGTACTTC. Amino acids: CASSLGDRYRYEQYF.